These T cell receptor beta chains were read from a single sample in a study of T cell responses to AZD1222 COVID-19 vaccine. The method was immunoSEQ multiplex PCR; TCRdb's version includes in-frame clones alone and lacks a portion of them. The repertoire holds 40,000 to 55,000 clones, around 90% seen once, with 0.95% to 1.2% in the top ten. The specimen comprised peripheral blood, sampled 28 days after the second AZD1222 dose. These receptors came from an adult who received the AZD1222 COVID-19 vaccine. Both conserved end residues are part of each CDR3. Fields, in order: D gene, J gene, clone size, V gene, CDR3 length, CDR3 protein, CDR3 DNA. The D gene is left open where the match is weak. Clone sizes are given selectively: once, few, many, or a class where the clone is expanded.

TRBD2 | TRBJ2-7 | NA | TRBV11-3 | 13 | CASSIRGGDEQYF | TGTGCCAGCAGTATAAGGGGAGGGGACGAGCAGTACTTC
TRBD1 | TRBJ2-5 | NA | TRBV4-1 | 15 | CASSLTGTGEETQYF | TGCGCCAGCAGCCTCACCGGGACAGGGGAAGAGACCCAGTACTTC
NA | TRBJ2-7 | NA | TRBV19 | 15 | CASSQKGASFYEQYF | TGTGCCAGTAGCCAAAAAGGGGCTAGTTTCTACGAGCAGTACTTC
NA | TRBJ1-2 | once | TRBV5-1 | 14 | CASSSELGTYGYTF | TGCGCCAGCAGCTCAGAACTGGGTACCTATGGCTACACCTTC
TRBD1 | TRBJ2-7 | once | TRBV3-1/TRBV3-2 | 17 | CASSQEGGTGGHYEQYF | TGTGCCAGCAGCCAAGAGGGAGGGACAGGGGGGCATTACGAGCAGTACTTC
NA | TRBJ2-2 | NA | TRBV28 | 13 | CATRPAVWGELFF | TGTGCCACACGGCCGGCCGTCTGGGGGGAGCTGTTTTTT
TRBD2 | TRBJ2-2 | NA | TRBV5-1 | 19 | CASSLVGLAGDTGTGELFF | TGCGCCAGCAGCTTGGTTGGACTAGCGGGAGACACAGGAACCGGGGAGCTGTTTTTT
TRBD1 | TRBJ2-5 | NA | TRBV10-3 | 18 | CAISVGTGAIGSLETQYF | TGTGCCATCAGTGTGGGGACAGGGGCCATCGGTTCGTTAGAGACCCAGTACTTC
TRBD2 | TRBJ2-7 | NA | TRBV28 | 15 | CASIPGLAPSYEQYF | TGTGCCAGCATCCCGGGACTAGCGCCCTCCTACGAGCAGTACTTC
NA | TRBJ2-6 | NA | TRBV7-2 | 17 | CASSLQGSISGANVLTF | TGTGCCAGCAGCTTACAGGGATCTATCTCTGGGGCCAACGTCCTGACTTTC
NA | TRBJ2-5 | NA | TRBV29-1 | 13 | CSVSGSLGETQYF | TGCAGCGTCTCAGGGAGCCTTGGGGAGACCCAGTACTTC
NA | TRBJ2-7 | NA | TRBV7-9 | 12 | CASSSEPYEQYF | TGTGCCAGCAGCTCCGAGCCCTACGAGCAGTACTTC
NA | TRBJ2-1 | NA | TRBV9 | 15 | CASTTTVWGSEEQFF | TGTGCCAGCACTACTACGGTTTGGGGTTCGGAGGAGCAGTTCTTC
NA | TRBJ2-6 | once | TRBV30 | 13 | CAWSPFGANVLTF | TGTGCCTGGAGCCCTTTTGGGGCCAACGTCCTGACTTTC